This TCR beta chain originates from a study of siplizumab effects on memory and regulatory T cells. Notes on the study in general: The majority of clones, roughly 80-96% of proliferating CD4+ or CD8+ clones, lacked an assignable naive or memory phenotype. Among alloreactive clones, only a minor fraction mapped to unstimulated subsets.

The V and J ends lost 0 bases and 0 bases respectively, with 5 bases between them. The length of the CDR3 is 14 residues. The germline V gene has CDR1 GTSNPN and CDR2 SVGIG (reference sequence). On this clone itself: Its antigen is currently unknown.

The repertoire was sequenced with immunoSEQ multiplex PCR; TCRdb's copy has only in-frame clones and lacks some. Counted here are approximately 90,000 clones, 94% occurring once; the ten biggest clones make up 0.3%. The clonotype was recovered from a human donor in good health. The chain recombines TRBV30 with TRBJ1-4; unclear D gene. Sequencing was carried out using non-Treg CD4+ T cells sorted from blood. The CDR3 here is CAWSVSATNEKLFF. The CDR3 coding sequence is TGTGCCTGGAGTGTGTCAGCAACTAATGAAAAACTGTTTTTT.